This entry lists 30 T cell receptor beta chains sequenced from one sample in a study of Graves' ophthalmopathy and Graves' hyperthyroidism listed by TCRdb under 2018. The listed sequencing device is Illumina HiSeq 2000. For repertoire sequencing, the TCR beta CDR3 regions were amplified from RNA transcripts. HTBI primers and the Qiagen OneStep RT-PCR kit were used in a first-round RT-PCR, which was followed by a second-round multiplex PCR, size selection and purification. TCRdb reprocessing: public reads trimmed at Q25 with fastp, clones called with MiXCR, in-frame beta chains kept. Each entry merges the rows of one CDR3 protein and shows their most common DNA and genes. Present in this sample are about 1.1 million distinct CDR3 sequences, around a third of which were seen just once. Over 8.5% of the sample lies in the top ten. The source material was peripheral blood or thyroid tissue (not recorded which). These receptors originate from an adult man with Graves' hyperthyroidism.

The genes are TRBV28 and TRBJ1-5; unclear D gene. CDR1 MDHEN and CDR2 SYDVKM come from the germline V gene. The CDR3 has 13 amino acids. V lost 8 bases and J 10 bases, leaving 18 bases between the germline ends. The CDR3 protein is CASFPRQGKPQHF. The DNA of the CDR3 is TGTGCCAGCTTCCCGCGGCAAGGGAAACCCCAGCATTTT. Drawing the rest from reference TRBV28 and TRBJ1-5, the complete variable domain is DVKVTQSSRYLVKRTGEKVFLECVQDMDHENMFWYRQDPGLGLRLIYFSYDVKMKEKGDIPEGYSVSREKKERFSLILESASTNQTSMYLCASFPRQGKPQHFGDGTRLSIL.

Comments on this clonotype: Germline is not matched at one junction end, which may reflect a read error. The V call is TRBV12-3 or TRBV12-4, the J call TRBJ1-5; the D is unclear. This CDR3 has 12 amino acids. This chain's CDR3 is CASSFGNRPQHF. The DNA for the CDR3 is TGTGCCAGCAGTTTTGGGAATCGGCCCCAGCATTTT.

The chain is built from TRBV7-9 and TRBJ1-5; D perhaps matches TRBD1 (5 bases). V lost 5 bases and J 7 bases, leaving 12 bases between the germline ends. Germline assignment: CDR1 SEHNR and CDR2 FQNEAQ (reference sequence). The length of the CDR3 is 13 residues. CDR3: CASSAGEGQPQHF. In nucleotides, the CDR3 is TGTGCCAGCAGCGCGGGGGAAGGGCAGCCCCAGCATTTT.

This clonotype was seen a few times. The CDR3 DNA sequence: TGCAGTGCCCAAATGACAGCAACACCCCTTAAGCAGTACTTC. This codes for CSAQMTATPLKQYF. The chain carries TRBV29-1 and TRBJ2-7; tentatively, D is TRBD1 (5 bases). This CDR3 has 14 amino acids. The V gene's germline CDR1 is SQVTM and CDR2 ANQGSEA.

This chain connects TRBV14 to TRBJ2-7; 11 positions agree with TRBD2. The J segment lost 2 bases and the V segment lost 3 bases, leaving 6 bases of the junction unmatched. Germline CDR1 and CDR2: SGHDN and FVKESK. There are 16 residues in the CDR3. The CDR3 region is CASSQTGTSGTYEQYF. CDR3 nucleotides: TGTGCCAGCAGCCAGACAGGGACTAGCGGTACCTACGAGCAGTACTTC.

This clonotype was recorded at least ten times. The rearrangement uses TRBV5-1 and TRBJ1-1; no definite D call. From germline, CDR1 is SGHRS and CDR2 YFSETQ. Trimming removed 1 base from V and 1 base from J, with 8 bases in between. The CDR3 is 14 residues long. As DNA, the CDR3 is TGCGCCAGCAGCTTGCTGACAAGGAACACTGAAGCTTTCTTT. Translating it yields CASSLLTRNTEAFF.

In this sample, this clonotype turned up many times. This chain joins TRBV29-1 and TRBJ2-7; no reliable D call. The CDR3 consists of 12 residues. Germline V gene data show CDR1 as SQVTM and CDR2 as ANQGSEA. Trimming left V 4 bases short and J 0 bases short, with 7 bases between. The CDR3 DNA follows: TGCAGCGTTGCCAGGAGCTCCTACGAGCAGTACTTC. It specifies CSVARSSYEQYF.

This clonotype was recorded once. V usage is TRBV25-1 and J usage is TRBJ2-7, with D maybe TRBD1 (6 bases). The CDR3 extends over 13 amino acids. V lost 5 bases and J lost 6, with 14 bases in between. The germline gives CDR1 MGHDK, CDR2 SYGVNS. The CDR3 nucleotides read TGTGCCAGCAGTCCAGAAGGACAGTCCGAGCAGTACTTC. Protein sequence: CASSPEGQSEQYF.

There are a few counts of this clonotype. The CDR3 DNA reads as TGTGCCATCAGAGACTTGGGCACCATATATTTT. Its translation is CAIRDLGTIYF. The gene calls are TRBV10-3 and TRBJ1-3; D not resolved. Trimming stripped 6 bases from V and 9 bases from J, with 9 bases between. The CDR3 runs to 11 residues. Germline V gene data show CDR1 as ENHRY and CDR2 as SYGVKD.

In the case of this clonotype: A junction end diverges from the germline sequence, so it may reflect a read error. This chain uses TRBV19 with TRBJ2-7; D uncertain. CDR1 and CDR2 (germline): LNHDA, SQIVND (reference sequence). This CDR3 contains 14 residues. CDR3 loop: CASGINAISYEQYF. In nucleotides, the CDR3 is TGTGCCAGTGGTATAAATGCTATCTCCTACGAGCAGTACTTC.

On this clonotype itself: No DNA is shown, since the ends of the CDR3 on it are uncertain; the CDR3 is the one TCRdb lists. This chain connects TRBV7-6 to TRBJ2-2. The CDR3 comprises 22 residues, both ends counted. The germline V gene encodes CDR1 SGHVS and CDR2 FNYEAQ. CDR3 sequence reads: CDSSIYLCSVSQVSVNTGELFF.

This clonotype has a handful of counts. The chain employs TRBV5-6 and TRBJ1-1; TRBD1 might be the D (6 bases). This CDR3 comprises 15 residues. Germline CDR1 is SGHDT and CDR2 is YYEEEE. The V end lost 1 base, the J end lost 0 bases, and 10 bases lay between the germline ends. CDR3 sequence reads: CASSLFGGVNTEAFF. The DNA for the CDR3 is TGTGCCAGCAGCTTGTTTGGGGGCGTGAACACTGAAGCTTTCTTT.

This clonotype was counted ten times or more. CDR3 sequence (DNA): TGTGCCAGCAGTGAAGTTGGAGGAGGCTACACCTTC. Amino acid sequence: CASSEVGGGYTF. This chain joins TRBV2 and TRBJ1-2; D remains unclear. This CDR3 is built from 12 residues. Looked up from germline, CDR1 is SNHLY and CDR2 is FYNNEI. Trimming removed 1 base at V and 8 bases at J, with 8 bases between.

This clonotype was picked up a small number of times. This sequence joins TRBV29-1 and TRBJ2-7; 10 bases line up with TRBD1. The germline V gene has CDR1 SQVTM and CDR2 ANQGSEA. This CDR3 is 16 amino acids long. After removal of 2 bases from V and 3 bases from J, the junction contained 10 bases not matched to a gene. The CDR3 sequence: CSVELAGDRGDYEQYF. In DNA form, the CDR3 reads TGCAGCGTTGAACTCGCCGGGGACAGGGGAGACTACGAGCAGTACTTC.

The chain is built from TRBV10-3 and TRBJ1-5; D may be TRBD1 (5 bases). V gave up 10 bases and J gave up 1 base, with 17 bases separating them. Germline V gene lookup returns CDR1 ENHRY and CDR2 SYGVKD. This CDR3 region has 15 residues. This chain's CDR3 is CATDPAGRSNQPQHF. The DNA of the CDR3 is TGTGCCACCGACCCTGCAGGGCGCAGCAATCAGCCCCAGCATTTT.

This chain joins TRBV4-1 and TRBJ2-7, with D perhaps matching TRBD2 (6 bases). Trimming cost V 0 bases and J 4 bases, with 16 bases left between them. Germline assignment: CDR1 MGHRA and CDR2 YSYEKL. CDR3 length: 16 amino acids. CDR3 coding DNA: TGCGCCAGCAGCCAAGAATTCGGCGGGGTTCTATACGAGCAGTACTTC. This gives the protein CASSQEFGGVLYEQYF.

Turning to this clonotype: Since a much larger clone is just one base distant, this may be a read error. The rearrangement joins TRBV4-2 to TRBJ1-2, with a weak D call TRBD1 (6 bases). This CDR3 has 14 amino acids. Per the germline V gene, CDR1 is LGHNA and CDR2 is YNFKEQ. V lost 2 bases, J lost 6 bases, and 13 bases lay in between. CDR3 nucleotide sequence: TGTGCCAGCAGCCAAAGACAGGCCGGCCATGGCTACACCTTC. Protein: CASSQRQAGHGYTF.

This clonotype was seen repeatedly, ten times or more. The chain couples TRBV2 to TRBJ2-5; D is perhaps TRBD2 (6 bases). The CDR3 is 15 amino acids. V lost 2 bases and J 1 base, leaving 11 bases between the germline ends. CDR1 and CDR2 from the germline V gene are SNHLY and FYNNEI. As DNA, the CDR3 is TGTGCCAGCAGTGAAATGATGGGGGGCCAAGAGACCCAGTACTTC. Protein: CASSEMMGGQETQYF.

On this clonotype: No DNA is shown, since the ends of the CDR3 on it are uncertain; the CDR3 is the one TCRdb lists. The rearrangement joins TRBV2 to TRBJ2-2; the table's D call, TRBD2, was not checked against the DNA. The germline gives CDR1 SNHLY, CDR2 FYNNEI. The CDR3 length is 18 residues, termini included. CDR3 sequence reads: CASSSGTAGEQYFGELFF.

This clonotype has at least ten counts. The chain is built from TRBV24-1 and TRBJ2-5, with 8 bases fitting TRBD1. J lost 5 bases, V lost 5 bases, and 15 bases had no gene match. Germline V CDR1 and CDR2: KGHDR, SFDVKD. CDR3 size: 17 residues. The CDR3 DNA reads TGTGCCACCAGTGGCCCGACCGGCGGCAGGGGGCATGAGACCCAGTACTTC. Translation: CATSGPTGGRGHETQYF.

This clonotype was counted at least ten times. This chain joins TRBV2 and TRBJ2-7; D is unclear. Germline V CDR1 and CDR2: SNHLY, FYNNEI. V was shortened by 3 bases and J by 2 bases, with 17 bases between the two germline ends. The CDR3 is 16 amino acids. The CDR3 loop reads CASSDGETDQTYEQYF. The CDR3 region has the DNA TGTGCCAGCAGTGATGGGGAAACAGATCAAACCTACGAGCAGTACTTC.

In its sample, this clonotype was seen many times. The chain carries TRBV20-1 and TRBJ2-7, with D perhaps matching TRBD1 (5 bases). The CDR3 spans 16 residues. Germline V gene sequence: CDR1 DFQATT, CDR2 SNEGSKA (reference sequence). V lost 1 base to trimming and J lost 2 bases, with 18 bases between them. The CDR3 protein is CSARGKWPGPTYEQYF. CDR3 sequence (DNA): TGCAGTGCTAGAGGCAAGTGGCCAGGGCCAACCTACGAGCAGTACTTC.

This clonotype appeared many times. The chain uses TRBV27 and TRBJ1-6, with unresolved D. The CDR3 has 12 residues. Per germline, CDR1 MNHEY and CDR2 SMNVEV (reference sequence). Trimming took 5 bases from V and 6 from J, leaving 5 bases between them. This CDR3 is CASSELNSPLHF. CDR3 coding DNA: TGTGCCAGCAGTGAGCTTAATTCACCCCTCCACTTT.

This sequence joins TRBV10-3 and TRBJ1-1; TRBD1 agrees at 7 bases. With 10 bases clipped from V and 5 bases from J, the junction kept 13 bases outside the gene matches. The CDR3 is made up of 14 amino acids. CDR1 and CDR2 from the germline V gene are ENHRY and SYGVKD. The CDR3 loop is CASRIAGGDTEAFF. The CDR3 DNA is TGTGCCAGCAGAATAGCAGGGGGGGATACTGAAGCTTTCTTT.

This clonotype has ten or more counts. The CDR3 region has the DNA TGCGCCAGCAGCTTGAGTACGGCGAGCTCCTACGAGCAGTACTTC. Translating it yields CASSLSTASSYEQYF. The gene calls are TRBV5-1 and TRBJ2-7; D is unresolved. V lost 1 base to trimming and J lost 0 bases, with 11 bases between them. CDR1 and CDR2 (germline): SGHRS, YFSETQ. The CDR3 is made up of 15 amino acids.

The CDR3 DNA sequence: TGTGCCAGCAGCTTAGTATCGGGCAGGCCCGAAGCTTTCTTT. As protein: CASSLVSGRPEAFF. The V and J genes are TRBV7-9 and TRBJ1-1, with D unresolved. V lost 1 base, J lost 8 bases, and 14 bases lay in between. Per the germline V gene, CDR1 is SEHNR and CDR2 is FQNEAQ (reference sequence). This CDR3 contains 14 residues. Based on the CDR3 plus reference TRBV7-9 and TRBJ1-1, the full variable domain is DTGVSQNPRHKITKRGQNVTFRCDPISEHNRLYWYRQTLGQGPEFLTYFQNEAQLEKSRLLSDRFSAERPKGSFSTLEIQRTEQGDSAMYLCASSLVSGRPEAFFGQGTRLTVV.

This clonotype has at least ten counts. The chain employs TRBV7-2 and TRBJ2-2; 7 bases align to TRBD1. The CDR3 loop spans 18 amino acids. The germline V gene has CDR1 SGHTA and CDR2 FQGNSA. The J segment lost 1 base and the V segment lost 0 bases, leaving 8 bases of the junction unmatched. The CDR3 region has the DNA TGTGCCAGCAGCTTAGCATTAGGTCGACAGGGGAACACCGGGGAGCTGTTTTTT. This gives the protein CASSLALGRQGNTGELFF.

For this clonotype: Given a much more abundant clone one base away, this may be a read error. In nucleotides, the CDR3 is TGCGCCAGCAGCCAAGCTGCAGGGGTCGGAGACACTGAAGCTTTCTTT. This translates into CASSQAAGVGDTEAFF. The rearrangement links TRBV11-2 to TRBJ1-1; a possible D gene is TRBD1 (6 bases). The length of the CDR3 is 16 residues. CDR1 and CDR2 (germline): SGHAT, FQNNGV.

The chain joins TRBV11-2 to TRBJ2-6; D is unclear. V was pared by 9 bases and J by 3 bases, with 9 bases between. This CDR3 spans 13 amino acids. CDR1 and CDR2 from the germline V gene are SGHAT and FQNNGV. CDR3 sequence: CASGVGGANVLTF. The CDR3 DNA reads as TGTGCCAGTGGGGTAGGTGGGGCCAACGTCCTGACTTTC.

On this clonotype: One base away lies a much larger clone, so this may be a sequencing read error. This chain links TRBV6-2 or TRBV6-3 with TRBJ1-2, with no clear D. The CDR3 is 13 amino acids. Germline loops: CDR1 MNHEY, CDR2 SVGEGT. Trimming stripped 7 bases from V and 8 bases from J, with 17 bases between. The CDR3 protein is CASNAGLRIGYTF. The CDR3 DNA reads as TGTGCCAGCAACGCCGGGCTCCGAATAGGCTACACCTTC.